The 30 T cell receptor beta chains reported below all come from one sample, sequenced in a study of CDR3 diversity in severe acne. In TCRdb, the PCR reads were re-called with MiXCR into one record per CDR3 protein. The repertoire holds fewer than 100,000 distinct CDR3 sequences, approximately 51% seen once, with 13% to 15% in the top ten. Sequencing was performed on blood. Source of these receptors: a male donor in good health, without acne.

The genes are TRBV5-6 and TRBJ1-1, with 10 bases aligning to TRBD1. The germline gives CDR1 SGHDT, CDR2 YYEEEE. Unmatched junction bases numbered 12, after V lost 5 bases and J lost 11 bases. The CDR3 totals 14 residues. CDR3 loop: CASSFGTGVVGAFF. The CDR3 nucleotides are TGTGCCAGCAGTTTTGGGACAGGGGTCGTGGGCGCTTTCTTT.

This clonotype was observed many times. V gene TRBV11-2 combines with J gene TRBJ1-6; 7 nucleotides align to TRBD1. J lost 8 bases, V lost 6 bases, and 13 bases had no gene match. The CDR3 has 16 residues. Germline CDR1 reads SGHAT; CDR2 reads FQNNGV. The CDR3 region has the DNA TGTGCCAGCAGACGGAGAGTAGGGGGCCAGGATTCACCCCTCCACTTT. This sequence encodes CASRRRVGGQDSPLHF.

This sequence joins TRBV28 and TRBJ2-7; 8 bases line up with TRBD1. V was pared by 7 bases and J by 5 bases, with 7 bases of the junction left unmatched. CDR3 size: 13 residues. Germline V lookup: CDR1 MDHEN, CDR2 SYDVKM. CDR3 sequence: CASKLRTGNEQYF. CDR3 in DNA: TGTGCCAGCAAACTAAGGACAGGGAACGAGCAGTACTTC.

Ten or more counts support this clonotype. The V and J genes are TRBV5-1 and TRBJ1-1; TRBD1 matches at 7 bases. Unmatched junction bases numbered 2, after V lost 3 bases and J lost 0 bases. Germline values: CDR1 SGHRS, CDR2 YFSETQ. The CDR3 has 14 residues. This CDR3 is CASSWGQLNTEAFF. CDR3 bases: TGCGCCAGCAGCTGGGGACAGCTGAACACTGAAGCTTTCTTT.

This clonotype came up many times. The chain couples TRBV24-1 to TRBJ2-5, with 8 nucleotides matching TRBD1. This CDR3 region has 16 residues. Germline V CDR1 and CDR2: KGHDR, SFDVKD. V lost 5 bases, J lost 2 bases, and 9 bases stayed unmatched. This CDR3 reads CATSASKGTGQETQYF. In nucleotides, the CDR3 is TGTGCCACCAGTGCCTCAAAGGGGACAGGTCAAGAGACCCAGTACTTC.

J is TRBJ2-2 and V is TRBV7-2, with no clear D. Germline V lookup: CDR1 SGHTA, CDR2 FQGNSA. The CDR3 runs 15 residues. V was trimmed by 1 base and J by 0 bases, leaving 6 bases between them. The DNA of the CDR3 is TGTGCCAGCAGCTTAGTTAGCACGAACACCGGGGAGCTGTTTTTT. Residues: CASSLVSTNTGELFF. The full variable domain, completed using reference TRBV7-2 and TRBJ2-2, is GAGVSQSPSNKVTEKGKDVELRCDPISGHTALYWYRQSLGQGLEFLIYFQGNSAPDKSGLPSDRFSAERTGGSVSTLTIQRTQQEDSAVYLCASSLVSTNTGELFFGEGSRLTVL.

V usage is TRBV2 and J usage is TRBJ1-5; D uncertain. V was pared by 4 bases and J by 1 base, with 8 bases between. The CDR3 runs to 14 residues. From germline, CDR1 is SNHLY and CDR2 FYNNEI. As DNA, the CDR3 is TGTGCCAGCAGTGCGCAGGCGAGCAATCAGCCCCAGCATTTT. Translating it yields CASSAQASNQPQHF. Together with reference TRBV2 and TRBJ1-5, the CDR3 gives the full variable domain: EPEVTQTPSHQVTQMGQEVILRCVPISNHLYFYWYRQILGQKVEFLVSFYNNEISEKSEIFDDQFSVERPDGSNFTLKIRSTKLEDSAMYFCASSAQASNQPQHFGDGTRLSIL.

The rearrangement uses TRBV29-1 and TRBJ2-5, with 7 nucleotides matching TRBD2. V trimming: 8 bases; J trimming: 7 bases; junction bases outside the gene matches: 4. The CDR3 extends over 10 amino acids. The germline V gene has CDR1 SQVTM and CDR2 ANQGSEA. This CDR3 reads CSSGGGTQYF. The DNA of the CDR3 is TGCAGCAGTGGGGGGGGGACCCAGTACTTC. Full variable domain (outside the CDR3, taken from reference TRBV29-1 and TRBJ2-5): SAVISQKPSRDICQRGTSLTIQCQVDSQVTMMFWYRQQPGQSLTLIATANQGSEATYESGFVIDKFPISRPNLTFSTLTVSNMSPEDSSIYLCSSGGGTQYFGPGTRLLVL.

This clonotype occurred a few times. The chain uses TRBV7-2 and TRBJ1-5; D unresolved. CDR1 is SGHTA and CDR2 is FQGNSA in the germline V gene. Deletions cut 0 bases from V and 5 bases from J, with 5 bases between. The CDR3 is 13 amino acids. CDR3 nucleotides: TGTGCCAGCAGCTTAGCCTCAGATCAGCCCCAGCATTTT. Translation gives CASSLASDQPQHF.

The rearrangement uses TRBV9 and TRBJ2-1; D not certain. V was trimmed by 6 bases and J by 15 bases, leaving 7 bases between them. This CDR3 spans 8 amino acids. Looked up from germline, CDR1 is SGDLS and CDR2 is YYNGEE. The chain's CDR3 is CASITGFF. In DNA form, the CDR3 reads TGTGCCAGCATAACGGGGTTCTTC.

This clonotype has more than one count but fewer than ten. The gene calls are TRBV7-8 and TRBJ2-6; D is undetermined. The germline V gene has CDR1 SGHVS and CDR2 FQNEAQ. Between the trimmed V and J ends, which lost 7 bases and 0 bases, there was a span of 13 bases. The CDR3 is 16 residues long. The CDR3 region has the DNA TGTGCCAGCAACCCCAGCAGAACCTCTGGGGCCAACGTCCTGACTTTC. This sequence encodes CASNPSRTSGANVLTF.

This clonotype is medium-sized within its sample. The V gene is TRBV7-9, the J gene TRBJ2-7, with 13 bases identical to TRBD2. CDR3 size: 17 residues. The J segment lost 5 bases and the V segment lost 0 bases, leaving 7 bases of the junction unmatched. CDR1 is SEHNR and CDR2 is FQNEAQ in the germline V gene (reference sequence). The CDR3: CASSLAGLAGESNEQYF. The CDR3 DNA reads TGTGCCAGCAGCTTAGCTGGACTAGCGGGAGAGTCCAACGAGCAGTACTTC.

This clonotype was seen at least ten times. The gene calls are TRBV9 and TRBJ1-3; D is unclear. V lost 0 bases to trimming and J lost 3 bases, with 10 bases between them. Germline V CDR1 and CDR2: SGDLS, YYNGEE. There are 15 residues in the CDR3. The CDR3 loop reads CASSVEGFDGNTIYF. CDR3 in DNA: TGTGCCAGCAGCGTAGAGGGCTTTGATGGAAACACCATATATTTT.

This clonotype was seen more than once but under ten times. The chain employs TRBV2 and TRBJ1-1, with 11 nucleotides matching TRBD1. The V segment lost 11 bases and the J segment 5 bases; nucleotides outside the gene matches: 10. This CDR3 contains 14 residues. Germline assignment: CDR1 SNHLY and CDR2 FYNNEI. In DNA, the CDR3 is TGTGCCGGACTCTCGGACAGGGGGCGGACTGAAGCTTTCTTT. Its translation: CAGLSDRGRTEAFF. Based on the CDR3 plus reference TRBV2 and TRBJ1-1, the full variable domain is EPEVTQTPSHQVTQMGQEVILRCVPISNHLYFYWYRQILGQKVEFLVSFYNNEISEKSEIFDDQFSVERPDGSNFTLKIRSTKLEDSAMYFCAGLSDRGRTEAFFGQGTRLTVV.

This clonotype is medium-sized. This rearrangement joins TRBV20-1 to TRBJ2-1; 10 nucleotides line up with TRBD2. CDR3 size: 15 residues. Germline V gene data show CDR1 as DFQATT and CDR2 as SNEGSKA (reference sequence). Losses at the gene ends were 5 bases for V and 4 bases for J; bases not matched to a gene: 8. The CDR3 region is CSASVGLAAYNEQFF. The CDR3 coding sequence is TGCAGTGCTTCAGTCGGACTAGCGGCTTACAATGAGCAGTTCTTC.

V is TRBV25-1 and J is TRBJ2-7, with 13 bases aligning to TRBD2. Germline V CDR1 and CDR2: MGHDK, SYGVNS. The CDR3 has 17 amino acids. V lost 4 bases to trimming and J lost 2 bases; unmatched junction nucleotides: 8. The CDR3, as DNA: TGTGCCAGCAGTGCTGTTACTAGCGGGAGGGCCACCTACGAGCAGTACTTC. Its protein product is CASSAVTSGRATYEQYF.

This clonotype was seen repeatedly, ten times or more. The chain links TRBV11-2 to TRBJ2-3; a possible D gene is TRBD2 (5 bases). There are 13 residues in the CDR3. Trimming left V 5 bases short and J 10 bases short, with 16 bases between. Looked up from germline, CDR1 is SGHAT and CDR2 is FQNNGV. The CDR3 DNA reads as TGTGCCAGCAGCCCGTCCTCTAGCACCCCGCAGTATTTT. It specifies CASSPSSSTPQYF.

The gene calls are TRBV15 and TRBJ1-1; possible D gene TRBD1, 5 bases. The V gene's germline CDR1 is LNHNV and CDR2 YYDKDF (reference sequence). This CDR3 contains 13 residues. Trimming took 5 bases from V and 2 from J, leaving 9 bases between them. As DNA, the CDR3 is TGTGCCACCAGCTTCCAGGGAAACACTGAAGCTTTCTTT. Translated, it gives CATSFQGNTEAFF. Full variable domain (remainder filled in from reference TRBV15 and TRBJ1-1): DAMVIQNPRYQVTQFGKPVTLSCSQTLNHNVMYWYQQKSSQAPKLLFHYYDKDFNNEADTPDNFQSRRPNTSFCFLDIRSPGLGDTAMYLCATSFQGNTEAFFGQGTRLTVV.

This clonotype was counted a few times. This sequence joins TRBV24-1 and TRBJ2-7; either TRBD1 or TRBD2 may fit D (5 bases each). The CDR3 is made up of 11 amino acids. V was shortened by 9 bases and J by 0 bases, with 5 bases between the two germline ends. CDR1 is KGHDR and CDR2 is SFDVKD in the germline V gene. CDR3 protein: CATGTSYEQYF. The DNA for the CDR3 is TGTGCCACCGGGACCTCCTACGAGCAGTACTTC.

The chain combines TRBV11-3 with TRBJ2-2, with a weak D call TRBD1 (8 bases). The V and J ends lost 4 bases and 6 bases respectively, with 18 bases between them. The CDR3 contains 16 residues. Germline-derived CDR1 and CDR2 are SGHNT and YENEEA. CDR3 in amino acids: CASSSDRQGRAGELFF. The CDR3 DNA follows: TGTGCCAGCAGCTCGGACCGACAGGGGAGGGCCGGGGAGCTGTTTTTT.

The V gene is TRBV29-1, the J gene TRBJ2-2, with TRBD2 identical over 7 bases. This CDR3 has 12 amino acids. V dropped 7 bases and J dropped 7; count of bases not matched to a gene: 6. Germline values: CDR1 SQVTM, CDR2 ANQGSEA. CDR3 DNA: TGCAGCGCCCGGGGGGAGGACGGGGAGCTGTTTTTT. Protein sequence: CSARGEDGELFF.

In its sample, this clonotype was seen a few times. The J gene is TRBJ1-1, the V gene TRBV6-6, with TRBD1 matching over 9 bases. The CDR3 spans 16 residues. The germline V gene has CDR1 MNHNY and CDR2 SVGAGI (reference sequence). V trimming: 6 bases; J trimming: 6 bases; junction bases outside the gene matches: 14. CDR3 bases: TGTGCCAGCAGGGTCCGCCCGGGACAGGGAGGACCTGAAGCTTTCTTT. It specifies CASRVRPGQGGPEAFF.

This clonotype was seen a handful of times. The chain joins TRBV6-5 to TRBJ1-3; D is unclear. CDR3 length: 10 amino acids. Germline CDR1 reads MNHEY; CDR2 reads SVGAGI. V was pared by 5 bases and J by 13 bases, with 9 bases between. CDR3 coding DNA: TGTGCCAGCAGTGGAAACCAAATATATTTT. Protein sequence: CASSGNQIYF.

The chain couples TRBV5-1 to TRBJ1-6, with unresolved D. V gave up 2 bases and J gave up 8 bases, with 11 bases separating them. The germline V gene encodes CDR1 SGHRS and CDR2 YFSETQ. This CDR3 spans 14 amino acids. In DNA form, the CDR3 reads TGCGCCAGCAGCTTCGGAACAAGGGATTCACCCCTCCACTTT. Translation: CASSFGTRDSPLHF.

This sequence joins TRBV10-1 and TRBJ1-1; no firm D call. The V gene lost 11 bases and the J gene lost 2 bases, with 18 bases spanning the gap. Germline CDR1 WNHNN, CDR2 SYGVQD (reference sequence). The CDR3 runs 14 residues. The CDR3 DNA reads as TGCGCCGGCGTACCCTCCCCAACTAACACTGAAGCTTTCTTT. Its protein product is CAGVPSPTNTEAFF.

The chain carries TRBV6-5 and TRBJ1-3; D not resolved. The CDR3 contains 14 residues. CDR1 is MNHEY, CDR2 SVGAGI, per germline. The ends were cut back, 0 bases at V and 0 bases at J, with 3 bases in the middle. The CDR3 loop is CASSYSDSGNTIYF. The CDR3, as DNA: TGTGCCAGCAGTTACTCGGACTCTGGAAACACCATATATTTT.

This clonotype turned up a few times. The genes are TRBV9 and TRBJ2-2; D is ambiguous. V lost 3 bases and J lost 5, with 11 bases in between. Germline V gene lookup returns CDR1 SGDLS and CDR2 YYNGEE. The CDR3 spans 14 residues. This chain's CDR3 is CASSAGGTTGELFF. CDR3 bases: TGTGCCAGCAGCGCCGGTGGTACGACCGGGGAGCTGTTTTTT.

The CDR3 DNA sequence: TGCAGCGTAACTAGCGGGGTCTACAATGAGCAGTTCTTC. Encoded protein: CSVTSGVYNEQFF. The rearrangement uses TRBV29-1 and TRBJ2-1, with 10 bases that match TRBD2. Germline V lookup: CDR1 SQVTM, CDR2 ANQGSEA. V was clipped by 6 bases and J by 3 bases; unmatched bases: 2. The CDR3 totals 13 residues.

As regards this clonotype: Possible read error: a much larger clone is one base away. This chain joins TRBV7-2 and TRBJ2-7; 7 bases line up with TRBD2. The CDR3 covers 15 residues. V trimming: 8 bases; J trimming: 0 bases; junction bases outside the gene matches: 10. CDR1 is SGHTA, CDR2 FQGNSA, per germline. The CDR3: CASGGQGGGSYEQYF. CDR3 DNA sequence: TGTGCCAGCGGCGGGCAGGGCGGGGGCTCCTACGAGCAGTACTTC.

In its sample, this clonotype is medium-sized. V is TRBV10-1 and J is TRBJ1-4; no definite D call. Germline V CDR1 and CDR2: WNHNN, SYGVQD (reference sequence). The CDR3 runs 13 residues. V lost 4 bases and J 8 bases, leaving 11 bases between the germline ends. The CDR3 is CASSAGVAEKLFF. The CDR3 DNA sequence: TGCGCCAGCAGTGCGGGTGTTGCGGAAAAACTGTTTTTT.